One sample yielded the 8 T cell receptor beta chains listed below, sequenced in a study of blood T cell repertoires in COVID-19. Sequencing was performed with immunoSEQ multiplex PCR; in TCRdb, only in-frame clones are kept and a portion is missing. The sample consists of some 190,000 clones, approximately 90% of them appearing once. The sample taken for sequencing was PBMCs or T cells enriched from blood (not recorded which). The receptors were gathered from a woman between 40 and 50 years old in a cohort exposed to, infected with or recovered from COVID-19 (not recorded which).

The chain is built from TRBV7-8 and TRBJ2-1; no clear D gene. V lost 5 bases to trimming and J lost 8 bases, with 10 bases between them. Germline assignment: CDR1 SGHVS and CDR2 FQNEAQ. This CDR3 has 12 amino acids. The CDR3 nucleotides are TGTGCCAGCAGCCTGCGGAAGGATGAGCAGTTCTTC. This gives the protein CASSLRKDEQFF.

This clone has a single count. The genes are TRBV7-9 and TRBJ2-1; 12 bases are shared with TRBD2. Germline-derived CDR1 and CDR2 are SEHNR and FQNEAQ (reference sequence). The CDR3 totals 15 residues. V dropped 5 bases and J dropped 8; count of bases not matched to a gene: 7. The CDR3 nucleotides are TGTGCCAGCAGCGTGACTAGCGGGAGATTCGATGAGCAGTTCTTC. It is translated as CASSVTSGRFDEQFF.

This clone has more than one count but fewer than ten. The J gene is TRBJ2-7, the V gene TRBV27; maybe TRBD2 (5 bases). From germline, CDR1 is MNHEY and CDR2 SMNVEV (reference sequence). Trimming shortened V by 5 bases and J by 4 bases, and 12 bases separated the two germline ends. The CDR3 totals 13 residues. The chain's CDR3 is CASSMTAGYEQYF. In nucleotides, the CDR3 is TGTGCCAGCAGTATGACTGCGGGTTACGAGCAGTACTTC.

V is TRBV6-2 or TRBV6-3 and J is TRBJ2-3, with 12 bases matching TRBD1. The CDR3 is 18 residues long. The J segment lost 2 bases and the V segment lost 1 base, leaving 7 bases of the junction unmatched. CDR1 and CDR2 (germline): MNHEY, SVGEGT. The CDR3: CASSYYWDRGRSTDTQYF. CDR3 nucleotide sequence: TGTGCCAGCAGTTACTATTGGGACAGGGGGCGTTCCACAGATACGCAGTATTTT.

The CDR3 region has the DNA TGTGCCAGCAGTTCCCCTCCGGGACTTACGAACACTGAAGCTTTCTTT. Translating gives CASSSPPGLTNTEAFF. The chain carries TRBV27 and TRBJ1-1, with D possibly being TRBD1 (5 bases). This CDR3 is built from 16 residues. From germline, CDR1 is MNHEY and CDR2 SMNVEV (reference sequence). Trimming took off 4 bases at V and 1 base at J, with 16 bases between the two ends.

The chain joins TRBV6-1 to TRBJ1-6; no clear D. Germline V gene lookup returns CDR1 MNHNS and CDR2 SASEGT. The CDR3 extends over 15 amino acids. V was clipped by 0 bases and J by 7 bases, with 10 bases between them. CDR3 in amino acids: CASSEAWAPNSPLHF. The CDR3 nucleotides are TGTGCCAGCAGTGAAGCTTGGGCACCAAATTCACCCCTCCACTTT.

The genes are TRBV5-1 and TRBJ2-1, with 10 bases fitting TRBD2. The CDR3 loop spans 14 amino acids. CDR1 is SGHRS, CDR2 YFSETQ, per germline. V was clipped by 2 bases and J by 5 bases; unmatched bases: 1. CDR3 loop: CASSFLAGDNEQFF. For the CDR3, the DNA is TGCGCCAGCAGCTTCCTAGCGGGGGACAATGAGCAGTTCTTC.

The chain uses TRBV7-9 and TRBJ2-6, with a possible D match to TRBD1 (5 bases). The germline V gene encodes CDR1 SEHNR and CDR2 FQNEAQ (reference sequence). This CDR3 spans 16 amino acids. With 8 bases removed from V and 4 bases from J, the gap between germline ends came to 18 bases. DNA for the CDR3: TGTGCCAGCCGCCGAGAAGGGGCGCAAGGGGCCAACGTCCTGACTTTC. This gives the protein CASRREGAQGANVLTF.